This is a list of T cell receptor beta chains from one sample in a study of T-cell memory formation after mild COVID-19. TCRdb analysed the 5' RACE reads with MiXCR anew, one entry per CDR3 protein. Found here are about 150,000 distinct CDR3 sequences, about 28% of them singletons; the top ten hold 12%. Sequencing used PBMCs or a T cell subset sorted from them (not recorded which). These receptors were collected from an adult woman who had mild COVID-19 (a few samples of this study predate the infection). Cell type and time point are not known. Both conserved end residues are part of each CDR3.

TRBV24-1,CATSDLYNTGELFF
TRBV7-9,CASRGTVSYEQYF
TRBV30,CAWRGSGTGELFF
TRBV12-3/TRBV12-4,CASSPQGSSGNTIYF
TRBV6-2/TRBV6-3,CASSYSTGVGNEQFF
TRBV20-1,CSASSGADYYEQYF
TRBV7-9,CASSATGVNTEAFF
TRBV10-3,CAISESGTGGFGYTF
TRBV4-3,CASRGGIATNEKLFF
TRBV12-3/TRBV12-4,CASSWTGGDYGYTF
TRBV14,CASSQDQVRSTDTQYF
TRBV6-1,CASSEGGFRETQYF
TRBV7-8,CASTPPAGGLSTDTQYF
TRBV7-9,CASMEGMNTEAFF
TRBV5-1,CASSLNVRGEQYF
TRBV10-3,CAIRTSGNDNEQFF
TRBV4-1,CASSLTGQGAYGAFF
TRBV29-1,CSVVAGASYEQYF
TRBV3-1,CASSPSLGLAGGKSSYNEQFF
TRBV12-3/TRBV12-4,CASGLRTGGPTSNEQFF
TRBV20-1,CSASASGRTPDTQYF
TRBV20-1,CSARWDRSYEQYF
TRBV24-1,CATSEPQGTEAFF
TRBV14,CASAPGLAEPWYSYNEQFF
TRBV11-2,CASSLEDRADETQYF
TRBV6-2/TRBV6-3,CASSYSSLAGRTDTQYF
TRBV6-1,CASLGQTYEQYF
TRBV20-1,CSARESAYGYTF
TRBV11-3,CASRTGKHEQFF